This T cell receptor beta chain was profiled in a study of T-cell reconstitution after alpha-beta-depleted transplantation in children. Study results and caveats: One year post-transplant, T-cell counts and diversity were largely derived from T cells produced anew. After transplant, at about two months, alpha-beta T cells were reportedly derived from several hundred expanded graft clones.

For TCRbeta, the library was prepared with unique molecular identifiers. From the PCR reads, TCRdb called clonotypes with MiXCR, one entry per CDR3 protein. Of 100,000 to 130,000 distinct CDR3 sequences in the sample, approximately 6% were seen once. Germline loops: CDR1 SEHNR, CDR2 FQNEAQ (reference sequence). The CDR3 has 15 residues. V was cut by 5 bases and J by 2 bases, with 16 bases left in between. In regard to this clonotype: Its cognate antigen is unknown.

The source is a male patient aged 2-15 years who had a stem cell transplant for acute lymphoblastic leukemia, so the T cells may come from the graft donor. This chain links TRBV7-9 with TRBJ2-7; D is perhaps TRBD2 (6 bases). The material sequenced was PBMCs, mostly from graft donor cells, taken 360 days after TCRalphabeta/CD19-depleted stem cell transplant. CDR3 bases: TGTGCCAGCAGCCAGACCGGGGGACCGACCTACGAGCAGTACTTC. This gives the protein CASSQTGGPTYEQYF. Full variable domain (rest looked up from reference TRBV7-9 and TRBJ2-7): DTGVSQNPRHKITKRGQNVTFRCDPISEHNRLYWYRQTLGQGPEFLTYFQNEAQLEKSRLLSDRFSAERPKGSFSTLEIQRTEQGDSAMYLCASSQTGGPTYEQYFGPGTRLTVT.